This TCR beta chain was recorded in a study of cytomegalovirus exposure and HLA in healthy donors. This CDR3 has 15 residues. The germline CDR1 and CDR2 sequences are SGDLS and YYNGEE. The V gene lost 0 bases and the J gene lost 4 bases, with 13 bases spanning the gap. Separate from the roughly 700-subject first cohort, the approximately 120-subject validation cohort was the one that the donors belonged to. Profiling relied on immunoSEQ multiplex PCR, and the TCRdb table lists in-frame clones only, not all of them. Here the sample spans around 300,000 clones, 86% being singletons. The specimen sequenced was PBMCs. The J gene is TRBJ1-2, the V gene TRBV9; D is unclear. This TCR derives from a woman aged 18-29 years in good health and CMV-seronegative. The CDR3 coding sequence is TGTGCCAGCAGCGTAGGTTTAGCGCAACGCTATGGCTACACCTTC. This gives the protein CASSVGLAQRYGYTF.